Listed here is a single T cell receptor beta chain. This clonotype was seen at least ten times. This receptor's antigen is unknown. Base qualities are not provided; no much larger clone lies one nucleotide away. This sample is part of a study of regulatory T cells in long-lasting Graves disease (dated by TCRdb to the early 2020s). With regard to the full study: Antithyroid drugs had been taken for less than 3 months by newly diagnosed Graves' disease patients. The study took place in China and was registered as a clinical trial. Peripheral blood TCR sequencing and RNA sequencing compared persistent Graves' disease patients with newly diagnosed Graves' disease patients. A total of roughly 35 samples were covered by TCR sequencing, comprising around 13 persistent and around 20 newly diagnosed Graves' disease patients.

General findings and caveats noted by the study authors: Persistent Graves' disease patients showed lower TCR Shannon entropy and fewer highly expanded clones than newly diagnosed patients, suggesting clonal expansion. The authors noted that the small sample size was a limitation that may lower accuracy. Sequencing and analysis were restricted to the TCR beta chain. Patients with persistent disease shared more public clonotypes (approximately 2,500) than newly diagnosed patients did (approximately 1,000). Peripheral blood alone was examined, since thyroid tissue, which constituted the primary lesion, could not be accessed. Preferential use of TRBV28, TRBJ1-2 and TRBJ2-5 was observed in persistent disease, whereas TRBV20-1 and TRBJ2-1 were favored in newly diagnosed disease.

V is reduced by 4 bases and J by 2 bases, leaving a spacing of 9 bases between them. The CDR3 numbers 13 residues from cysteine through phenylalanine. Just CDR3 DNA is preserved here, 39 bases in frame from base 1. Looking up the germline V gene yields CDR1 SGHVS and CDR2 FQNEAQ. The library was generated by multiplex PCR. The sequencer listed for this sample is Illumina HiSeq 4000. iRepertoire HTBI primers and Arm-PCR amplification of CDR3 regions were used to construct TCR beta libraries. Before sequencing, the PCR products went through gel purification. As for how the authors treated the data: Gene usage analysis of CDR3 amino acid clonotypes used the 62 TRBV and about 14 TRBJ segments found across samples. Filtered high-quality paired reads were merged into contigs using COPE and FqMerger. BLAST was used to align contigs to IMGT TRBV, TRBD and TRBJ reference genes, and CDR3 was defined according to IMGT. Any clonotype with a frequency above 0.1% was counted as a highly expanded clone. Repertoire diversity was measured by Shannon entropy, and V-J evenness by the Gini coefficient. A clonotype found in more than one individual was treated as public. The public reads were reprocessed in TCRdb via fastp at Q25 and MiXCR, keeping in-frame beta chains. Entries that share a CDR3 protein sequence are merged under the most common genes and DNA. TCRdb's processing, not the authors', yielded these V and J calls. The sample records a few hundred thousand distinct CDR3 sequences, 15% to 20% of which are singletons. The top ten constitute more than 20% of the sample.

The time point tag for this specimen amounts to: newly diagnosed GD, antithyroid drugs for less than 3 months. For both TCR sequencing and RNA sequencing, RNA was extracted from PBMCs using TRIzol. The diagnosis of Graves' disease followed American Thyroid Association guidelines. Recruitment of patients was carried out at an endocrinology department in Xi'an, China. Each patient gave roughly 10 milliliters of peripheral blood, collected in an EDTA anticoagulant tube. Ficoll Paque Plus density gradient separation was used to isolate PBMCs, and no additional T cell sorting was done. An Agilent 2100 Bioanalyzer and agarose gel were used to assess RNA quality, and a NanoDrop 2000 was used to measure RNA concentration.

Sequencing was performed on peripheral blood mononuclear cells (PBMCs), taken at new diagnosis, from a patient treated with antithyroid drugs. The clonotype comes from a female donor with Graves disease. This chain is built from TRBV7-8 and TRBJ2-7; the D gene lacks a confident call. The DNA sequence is TGTGCCAGCAGCTGGAGCTTTACCTACGAGCAGTACTTC. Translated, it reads CASSWSFTYEQYF.